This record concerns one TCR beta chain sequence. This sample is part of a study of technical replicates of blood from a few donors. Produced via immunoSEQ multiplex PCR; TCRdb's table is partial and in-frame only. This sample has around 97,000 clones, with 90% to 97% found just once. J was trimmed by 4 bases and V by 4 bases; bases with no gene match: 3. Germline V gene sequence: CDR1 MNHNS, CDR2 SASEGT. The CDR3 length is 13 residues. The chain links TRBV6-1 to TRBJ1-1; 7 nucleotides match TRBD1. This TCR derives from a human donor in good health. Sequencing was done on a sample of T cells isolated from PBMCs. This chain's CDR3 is CASSVTGLTEAFF. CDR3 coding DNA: TGTGCCAGCAGTGTGACAGGGCTCACTGAAGCTTTCTTT.